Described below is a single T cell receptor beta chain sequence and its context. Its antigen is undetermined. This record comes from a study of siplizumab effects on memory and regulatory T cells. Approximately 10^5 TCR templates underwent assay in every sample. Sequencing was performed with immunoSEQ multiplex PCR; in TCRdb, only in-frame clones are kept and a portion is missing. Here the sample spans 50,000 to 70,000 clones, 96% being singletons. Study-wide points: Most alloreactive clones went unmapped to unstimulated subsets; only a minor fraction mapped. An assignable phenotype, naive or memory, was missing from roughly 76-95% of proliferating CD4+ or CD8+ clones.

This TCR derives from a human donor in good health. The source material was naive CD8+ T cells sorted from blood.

CDR3 nucleotides: TGTGCCAGCAGCTCCGGACAGGGAGGCGCTTTCTTT. This codes for CASSSGQGGAFF. The chain couples TRBV7-9 to TRBJ1-1; 8 bases are shared with TRBD1. The trim removed 4 bases at V and 11 bases at J, leaving 6 bases unmatched. From germline, CDR1 is SEHNR and CDR2 FQNEAQ (reference sequence). CDR3 length equals 12 residues. The whole variable domain, filled in from reference TRBV7-9 and TRBJ1-1, reads DTGVSQNPRHKITKRGQNVTFRCDPISEHNRLYWYRQTLGQGPEFLTYFQNEAQLEKSRLLSDRFSAERPKGSFSTLEIQRTEQGDSAMYLCASSSGQGGAFFGQGTRLTVV.